This TCR beta chain is from a study of Graves' ophthalmopathy and Graves' hyperthyroidism. General observations from the study: For separating ophthalmopathy from stable hyperthyroidism, a 13-signature model gave 85% to 90% sensitivity and about 82% specificity.

Scientists amplified the TCR beta CDR3 regions from RNA transcripts. HTBI-primed RT-PCR formed the first round, and a multiplex PCR formed the second. TCRdb independently ran MiXCR on the multiplex PCR reads; one entry per CDR3 protein. The repertoire consists of about 420,000 distinct CDR3 sequences, with over 20% occurring once and the leading ten covering approximately 3.2%. The table lists this clonotype with many counts. Its antigen is not known. One junction end disagrees with the germline gene, perhaps due to a read error. The CDR3 contains 13 residues. Germline V gives CDR1 MNHGY, CDR2 SVAAGI. Sequencing was performed on peripheral blood. The chain links TRBV6-9 to TRBJ1-6; no reliable D call. The sequence was collected from a woman younger than 30 with stable Graves' hyperthyroidism. The DNA of the CDR3 is TGTGCCAGGACCGGCAGCGGGAATTCACCCCCCCACTTT. Encoded protein: CARTGSGNSPPHF.